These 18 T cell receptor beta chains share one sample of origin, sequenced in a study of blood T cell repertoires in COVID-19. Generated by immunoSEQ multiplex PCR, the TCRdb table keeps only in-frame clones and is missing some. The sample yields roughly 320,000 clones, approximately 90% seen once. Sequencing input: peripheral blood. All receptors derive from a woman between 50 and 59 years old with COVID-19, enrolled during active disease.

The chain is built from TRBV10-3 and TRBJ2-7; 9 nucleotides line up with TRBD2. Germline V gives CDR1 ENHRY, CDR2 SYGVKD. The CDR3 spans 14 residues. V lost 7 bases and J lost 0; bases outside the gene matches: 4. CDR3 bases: TGTGCCATCAAGAGGACTAGCGACTCCTACGAGCAGTACTTC. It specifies CAIKRTSDSYEQYF.

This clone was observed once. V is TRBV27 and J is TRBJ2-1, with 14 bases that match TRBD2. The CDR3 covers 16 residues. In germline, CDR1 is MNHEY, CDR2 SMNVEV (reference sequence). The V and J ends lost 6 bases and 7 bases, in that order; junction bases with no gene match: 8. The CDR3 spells CASSSGLAGVLNEQFF. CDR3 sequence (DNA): TGTGCCAGCAGCTCGGGACTAGCGGGAGTTCTTAATGAGCAGTTCTTC.

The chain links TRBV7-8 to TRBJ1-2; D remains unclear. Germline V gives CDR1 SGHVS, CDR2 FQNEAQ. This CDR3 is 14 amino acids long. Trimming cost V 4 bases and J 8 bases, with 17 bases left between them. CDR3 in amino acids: CASSSSHSLSGYTF. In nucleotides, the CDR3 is TGTGCCAGCAGCTCCAGTCACAGCCTTTCGGGCTACACCTTC.

The CDR3 sequence is CATSDPGQGYTDTQYF. The CDR3 region has the DNA TGTGCCACCAGTGACCCGGGACAGGGTTACACAGATACGCAGTATTTT. V usage is TRBV24-1 and J usage is TRBJ2-3; 9 nucleotides align to TRBD1. The J segment lost 2 bases and the V segment lost 4 bases, leaving 6 bases of the junction unmatched. The CDR3 contains 16 residues. The germline gives CDR1 KGHDR, CDR2 SFDVKD.

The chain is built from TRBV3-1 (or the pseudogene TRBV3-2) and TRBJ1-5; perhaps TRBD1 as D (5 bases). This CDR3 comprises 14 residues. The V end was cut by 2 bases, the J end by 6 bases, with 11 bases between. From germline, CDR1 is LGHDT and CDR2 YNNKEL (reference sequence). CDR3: CASSQWGVAQPQHF. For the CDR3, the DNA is TGTGCCAGCAGCCAATGGGGGGTGGCTCAGCCCCAGCATTTT.

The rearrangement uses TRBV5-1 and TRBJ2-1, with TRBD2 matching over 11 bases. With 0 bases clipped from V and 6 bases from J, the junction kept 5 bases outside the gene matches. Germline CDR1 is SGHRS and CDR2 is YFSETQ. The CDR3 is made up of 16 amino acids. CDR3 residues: CASSLGVSGRANEQFF. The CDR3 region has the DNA TGCGCCAGCAGCTTGGGGGTTAGCGGGAGGGCCAATGAGCAGTTCTTC.

The CDR3 DNA reads as TGTGCCAGCAGAACCGGGACTAACACAGATACGCAGTATTTT. Translation: CASRTGTNTDTQYF. The V call is TRBV7-2, the J call TRBJ2-3, with TRBD2 identical over 7 bases. V was clipped by 6 bases and J by 2 bases; unmatched bases: 5. Germline V gene sequence: CDR1 SGHTA, CDR2 FQGNSA. The CDR3 spans 14 residues.

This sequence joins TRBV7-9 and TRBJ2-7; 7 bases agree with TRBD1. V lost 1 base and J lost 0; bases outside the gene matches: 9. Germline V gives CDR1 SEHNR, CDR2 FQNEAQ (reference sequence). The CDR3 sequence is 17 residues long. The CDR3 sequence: CASSLEPSGTASYEQYF. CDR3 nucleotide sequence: TGTGCCAGCAGCTTAGAACCCTCCGGGACAGCCTCCTACGAGCAGTACTTC.

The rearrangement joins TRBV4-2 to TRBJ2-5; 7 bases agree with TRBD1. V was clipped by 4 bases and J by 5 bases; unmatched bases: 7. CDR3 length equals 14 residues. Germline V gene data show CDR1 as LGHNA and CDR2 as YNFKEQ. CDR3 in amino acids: CASSLGQAGETQYF. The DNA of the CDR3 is TGTGCCAGCAGCCTCGGACAGGCAGGGGAGACCCAGTACTTC.

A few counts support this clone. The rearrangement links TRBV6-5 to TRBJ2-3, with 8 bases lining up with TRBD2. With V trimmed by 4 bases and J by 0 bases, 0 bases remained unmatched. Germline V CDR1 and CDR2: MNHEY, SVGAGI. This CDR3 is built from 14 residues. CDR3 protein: CASSLAGSTDTQYF. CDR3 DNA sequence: TGTGCCAGCAGTTTAGCGGGAAGCACAGATACGCAGTATTTT.

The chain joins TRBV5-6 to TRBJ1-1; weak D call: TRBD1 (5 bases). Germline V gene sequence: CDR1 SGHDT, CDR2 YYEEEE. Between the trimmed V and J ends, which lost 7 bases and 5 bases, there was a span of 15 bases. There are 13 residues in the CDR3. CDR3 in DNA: TGTGCCAGCCTTCCGGGGGGTCGGACTGAAGCTTTCTTT. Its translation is CASLPGGRTEAFF.

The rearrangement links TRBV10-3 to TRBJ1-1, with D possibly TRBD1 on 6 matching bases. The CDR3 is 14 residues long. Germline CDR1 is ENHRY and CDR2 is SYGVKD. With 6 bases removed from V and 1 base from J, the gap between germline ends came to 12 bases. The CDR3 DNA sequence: TGTGCCATCAGCCAAATACAGGGGAACACTGAAGCTTTCTTT. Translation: CAISQIQGNTEAFF.

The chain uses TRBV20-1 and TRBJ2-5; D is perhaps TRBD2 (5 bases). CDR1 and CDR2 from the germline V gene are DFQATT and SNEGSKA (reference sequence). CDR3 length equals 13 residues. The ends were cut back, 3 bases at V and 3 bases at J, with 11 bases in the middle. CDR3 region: CSASDTREETQYF. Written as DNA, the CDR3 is TGCAGTGCTAGTGACACTAGGGAAGAGACCCAGTACTTC.

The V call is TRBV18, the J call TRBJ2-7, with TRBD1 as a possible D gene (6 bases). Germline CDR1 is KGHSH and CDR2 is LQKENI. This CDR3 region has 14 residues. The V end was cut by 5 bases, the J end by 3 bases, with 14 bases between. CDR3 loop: CASSTTGFSYEQYF. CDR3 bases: TGTGCCAGCTCAACGACAGGCTTTAGCTACGAGCAGTACTTC.

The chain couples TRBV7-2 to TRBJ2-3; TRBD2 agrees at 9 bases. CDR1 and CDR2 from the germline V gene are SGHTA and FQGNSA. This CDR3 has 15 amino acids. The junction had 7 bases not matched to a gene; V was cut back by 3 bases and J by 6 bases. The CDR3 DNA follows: TGTGCCAGCAGCTTTGCGAGCGGGAGGTCGGATACGCAGTATTTT. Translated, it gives CASSFASGRSDTQYF.

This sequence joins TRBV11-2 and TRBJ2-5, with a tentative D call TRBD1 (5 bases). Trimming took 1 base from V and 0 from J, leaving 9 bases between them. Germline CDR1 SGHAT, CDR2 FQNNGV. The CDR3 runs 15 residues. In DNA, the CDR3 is TGTGCCAGCAGCTTAGCCCACAGGTACCAAGAGACCCAGTACTTC. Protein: CASSLAHRYQETQYF.

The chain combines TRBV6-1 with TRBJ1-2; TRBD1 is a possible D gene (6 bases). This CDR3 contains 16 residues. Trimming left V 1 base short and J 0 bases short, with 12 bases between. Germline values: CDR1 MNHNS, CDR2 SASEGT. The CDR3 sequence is CASSEVDRTANYGYTF. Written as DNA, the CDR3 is TGTGCCAGCAGTGAAGTAGACAGGACAGCTAACTATGGCTACACCTTC.

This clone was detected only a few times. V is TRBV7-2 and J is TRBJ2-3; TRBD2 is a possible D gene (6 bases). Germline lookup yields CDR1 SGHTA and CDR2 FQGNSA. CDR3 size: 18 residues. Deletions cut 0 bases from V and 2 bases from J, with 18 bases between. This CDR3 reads CASSLAWSGGVLTDTQYF. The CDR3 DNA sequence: TGTGCCAGCAGCTTAGCGTGGAGCGGCGGGGTACTCACAGATACGCAGTATTTT. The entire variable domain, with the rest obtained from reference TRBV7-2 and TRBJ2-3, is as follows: GAGVSQSPSNKVTEKGKDVELRCDPISGHTALYWYRQSLGQGLEFLIYFQGNSAPDKSGLPSDRFSAERTGGSVSTLTIQRTQQEDSAVYLCASSLAWSGGVLTDTQYFGPGTRLTVL.